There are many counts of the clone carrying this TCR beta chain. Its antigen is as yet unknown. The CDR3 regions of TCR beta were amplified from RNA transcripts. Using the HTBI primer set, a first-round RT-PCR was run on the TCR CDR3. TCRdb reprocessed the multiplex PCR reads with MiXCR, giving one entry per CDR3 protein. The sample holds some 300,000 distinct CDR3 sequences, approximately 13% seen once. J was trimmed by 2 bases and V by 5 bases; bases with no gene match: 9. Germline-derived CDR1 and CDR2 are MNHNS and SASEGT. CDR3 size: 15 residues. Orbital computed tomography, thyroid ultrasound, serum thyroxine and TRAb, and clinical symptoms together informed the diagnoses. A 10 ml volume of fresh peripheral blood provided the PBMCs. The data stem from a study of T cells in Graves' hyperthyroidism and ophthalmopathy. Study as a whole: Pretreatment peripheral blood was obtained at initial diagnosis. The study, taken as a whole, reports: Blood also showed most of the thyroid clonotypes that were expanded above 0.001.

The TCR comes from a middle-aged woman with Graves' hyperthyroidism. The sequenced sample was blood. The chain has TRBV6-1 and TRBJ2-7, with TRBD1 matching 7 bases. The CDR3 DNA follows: TGTGCCAGCAGTATCGGACAGGCCTCCACCTACGAGCAGTACTTC. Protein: CASSIGQASTYEQYF.